One and the same sample provided the 9 T cell receptor beta chains below, sequenced in a study of PD-1 blockade in classical Hodgkin lymphoma (dated by TCRdb to about 2020). Read against the paper, the sample's time point label means: cycle 1 day 1 (C1D1), immediately before nivolumab initiation. Relapse after autologous stem cell transplantation had occurred in all trial patients, and cohorts A, B and C were distinguished by prior brentuximab vedotin exposure. The library was prepared using the immunoSEQ multiplex PCR assay. TCRdb carries this immuneACCESS record with in-frame sequences only. Its versions omit some clonotypes, under half of them owing to an unresolved V gene in the studies checked, with the rest unexplained. The table for this sample lists about 98,000 clones; just under 95% of them were counted only once. Of the sample, less than 3.5% is held by the ten largest clones. The sample consisted of peripheral blood mononuclear cells (PBMCs), taken at baseline. The origin of the receptors is a human donor with classical Hodgkin lymphoma.

This chain connects TRBV7-3 to TRBJ2-2; D is perhaps TRBD1 or TRBD2 (5 bases each). V was shortened by 1 base and J by 6 bases, with 12 bases between the two germline ends. CDR3 length equals 15 residues. Looked up from germline, CDR1 is SGHTA and CDR2 is FQGTGA. For the CDR3, the DNA is TGTGCCAGCAGCTTAATGACCGGGGCGGCCGGGGAGCTGTTTTTT. As protein: CASSLMTGAAGELFF.

This clone came up a few times. This sequence joins TRBV6-6 and TRBJ1-1, with D unclear. Germline V lookup: CDR1 MNHNY, CDR2 SVGAGI (reference sequence). V was clipped by 0 bases and J by 3 bases, with 8 bases between them. The CDR3 contains 14 residues. CDR3 nucleotide sequence: TGTGCCAGCAGTTACTCCCGGGCGGACACTGAAGCTTTCTTT. This sequence encodes CASSYSRADTEAFF.

A few counts support this clone. The chain uses TRBV7-9 and TRBJ2-7; 9 positions match TRBD1. The germline V gene has CDR1 SEHNR and CDR2 FQNEAQ (reference sequence). The CDR3 is 12 residues long. Trimming took 5 bases from V and 4 from J; bases not matched to a gene: 0. For the CDR3, the DNA is TGTGCCAGCAGCGGGACAGGGTACGAGCAGTACTTC. Protein product: CASSGTGYEQYF.

This clone has only one observation. The chain has TRBV18 and TRBJ1-4; D is undetermined. The ends were cut back, 2 bases at V and 1 base at J, with 14 bases in the middle. CDR3 length equals 17 residues. Germline V gene data show CDR1 as KGHSH and CDR2 as LQKENI. CDR3 nucleotide sequence: TGTGCCAGCTCACCAGTGGGTTCGGCCCTAACTAATGAAAAACTGTTTTTT. Residues: CASSPVGSALTNEKLFF.

This chain connects TRBV5-1 to TRBJ1-3; D may be TRBD1 (6 bases). With 4 bases removed from V and 4 bases from J, the gap between germline ends came to 15 bases. Germline V CDR1 and CDR2: SGHRS, YFSETQ. This CDR3 is 15 amino acids long. CDR3 region: CASSPQGQQGNTIYF. The CDR3, as DNA: TGCGCCAGCAGCCCCCAAGGACAGCAAGGAAACACCATATATTTT. The full variable domain, rest sourced from reference TRBV5-1 and TRBJ1-3, is KAGVTQTPRYLIKTRGQQVTLSCSPISGHRSVSWYQQTPGQGLQFLFEYFSETQRNKGNFPGRFSGRQFSNSRSEMNVSTLELGDSALYLCASSPQGQQGNTIYFGEGSWLTVV.

The genes are TRBV9 and TRBJ1-4; 8 positions agree with TRBD1. CDR1 is SGDLS and CDR2 is YYNGEE in the germline V gene. The ends lost 5 bases at V and 3 bases at J; junction bases unmatched: 3. The CDR3 is made up of 14 amino acids. The CDR3 sequence is CASSEQGANEKLFF. The CDR3, as DNA: TGTGCCAGCAGTGAACAGGGGGCTAATGAAAAACTGTTTTTT. The full variable domain, its missing parts supplied by reference TRBV9 and TRBJ1-4, is DSGVTQTPKHLITATGQRVTLRCSPRSGDLSVYWYQQSLDQGLQFLIQYYNGEERAKGNILERFSAQQFPDLHSELNLSSLELGDSALYFCASSEQGANEKLFFGSGTQLSVL.

To note about this clone: Different DNA sequences within this sample yield the same CDR3. This chain connects TRBV5-1 to TRBJ2-7, with D uncertain. Germline V gives CDR1 SGHRS, CDR2 YFSETQ. The ends were cut back, 2 bases at V and 9 bases at J, with 15 bases in the middle. The CDR3 length is 13 residues. Here the CDR3 reads CASSLATPSRQYF. DNA for the CDR3: TGCGCCAGCAGCTTAGCCACACCGTCCCGGCAGTACTTC.

The CDR3 loop reads CASSYHQETQYF. Written as DNA, the CDR3 is TGTGCCAGCAGTTACCACCAAGAGACCCAGTACTTC. The V call is TRBV6-6, the J call TRBJ2-5; D call uncertain. The V gene lost 2 bases and the J gene lost 0 bases, with 1 base spanning the gap. From germline, CDR1 is MNHNY and CDR2 SVGAGI (reference sequence). This CDR3 is built from 12 residues.

The chain has TRBV5-4 and TRBJ2-7; the D is unclear. This CDR3 spans 16 amino acids. The germline CDR1 and CDR2 sequences are SGHNT and YYREEE (reference sequence). Trimming left V 0 bases short and J 1 base short, with 14 bases between. The CDR3 nucleotides read TGTGCCAGCAGCTTGGATGAGGTCGCCACATCCTACGAGCAGTACTTC. Translated, it gives CASSLDEVATSYEQYF.